This is a list of T cell receptor beta chains from one sample in a study of T cell changes during pregnancy in multiple sclerosis. Profiling relied on immunoSEQ multiplex PCR, and the TCRdb table lists in-frame clones only, not all of them. The sample gives around 60,000 clones, 90% to 95% of which show up once; less than 3.5% is in the top ten. Material: peripheral blood, obtained in the third trimester of pregnancy. These TCRs come from a female donor in good health, enrolled as a control in a pregnancy study. The CDR3 runs from the conserved cysteine through the conserved F or W. Fields, in order: V gene, D gene, J gene, clone size, CDR3 protein, CDR3 DNA. The D gene is left open where the match is weak. A clone size is listed for some rows: how often the clone was seen (once, few, many), or a class if it is expanded.

v_gene: TRBV11-1; d_gene: .; j_gene: TRBJ1-1; abundance: .; CDR3aa: CASSLNPPYLETFF; CDR3nt: TGTGCCAGCAGCTTAAATCCGCCGTACCTCGAGACTTTCTTT
v_gene: TRBV6-5; d_gene: .; j_gene: TRBJ1-1; abundance: .; CDR3aa: CASTRPGTNTEAFF; CDR3nt: TGTGCCAGCACCCGACCGGGAACGAACACTGAAGCTTTCTTT
v_gene: TRBV27; d_gene: .; j_gene: TRBJ1-1; abundance: .; CDR3aa: CASSPGGGPNTEAFF; CDR3nt: TGTGCCAGCAGTCCGGGGGGCGGCCCGAACACTGAAGCTTTCTTT
v_gene: TRBV2; d_gene: .; j_gene: TRBJ1-4; abundance: .; CDR3aa: CASRASGARPEKLFF; CDR3nt: TGTGCCAGCAGGGCCTCAGGGGCTCGACCTGAAAAACTGTTTTTT
v_gene: TRBV7-8; d_gene: TRBD1; j_gene: TRBJ1-6; abundance: .; CDR3aa: CASSAIGQVVPNSPLHF; CDR3nt: TGTGCCAGCAGCGCGATCGGACAGGTCGTTCCAAATTCACCCCTCCACTTT
v_gene: TRBV2; d_gene: .; j_gene: TRBJ2-3; abundance: .; CDR3aa: CASTDGSSFFADTQYF; CDR3nt: TGTGCCAGCACCGACGGGAGTAGCTTTTTCGCAGATACGCAGTATTTT
v_gene: TRBV11-3; d_gene: TRBD2; j_gene: TRBJ2-1; abundance: .; CDR3aa: CASSLGVAGGLYEQFF; CDR3nt: TGTGCCAGCAGCTTAGGGGTAGCGGGGGGGCTTTATGAGCAGTTCTTC
v_gene: TRBV13; d_gene: TRBD1; j_gene: TRBJ1-1; abundance: .; CDR3aa: CASSLDEGAGNTEAFF; CDR3nt: TGTGCCAGCAGCTTAGATGAGGGGGCGGGGAACACTGAAGCTTTCTTT
v_gene: TRBV28; d_gene: .; j_gene: TRBJ1-2; abundance: .; CDR3aa: CASSLGGELRSYGYTF; CDR3nt: TGTGCCAGCAGTTTAGGGGGGGAGTTAAGGAGCTATGGCTACACCTTC
v_gene: TRBV7-2; d_gene: .; j_gene: TRBJ2-6; abundance: .; CDR3aa: CASSLEPGSSGANVLTF; CDR3nt: TGTGCCAGCAGCTTAGAACCGGGGAGCTCTGGGGCCAACGTCCTGACTTTC
v_gene: TRBV5-4; d_gene: TRBD2; j_gene: TRBJ2-1; abundance: .; CDR3aa: CASSPQGLAGENEQFF; CDR3nt: TGTGCCAGCAGCCCCCAGGGACTAGCGGGAGAGAATGAGCAGTTCTTC
v_gene: TRBV25-1; d_gene: .; j_gene: TRBJ1-1; abundance: .; CDR3aa: CASSPYANTEAFF; CDR3nt: TGTGCCAGCAGTCCCTACGCGAACACTGAAGCTTTCTTT
v_gene: TRBV9; d_gene: .; j_gene: TRBJ2-3; abundance: .; CDR3aa: CASSVDRYANTQYF; CDR3nt: TGTGCCAGCAGCGTAGATCGGTACGCTAATACGCAGTATTTT
v_gene: TRBV21-1; d_gene: .; j_gene: TRBJ2-3; abundance: .; CDR3aa: CASSKARKGLDLADTQYF; CDR3nt: TGTGCCAGCAGCAAAGCGAGAAAGGGACTAGACTTGGCGGATACGCAGTATTTT
v_gene: TRBV4-1; d_gene: .; j_gene: TRBJ1-5; abundance: .; CDR3aa: CASSPAQYSNQPQHF; CDR3nt: TGCGCCAGCAGCCCCGCACAGTATAGCAATCAGCCCCAGCATTTT
v_gene: TRBV4-1; d_gene: .; j_gene: TRBJ1-5; abundance: .; CDR3aa: CASSQDEDTSTQHF; CDR3nt: TGCGCCAGCAGCCAAGACGAGGACACTTCGACCCAGCATTTT
v_gene: TRBV19; d_gene: .; j_gene: TRBJ2-2; abundance: .; CDR3aa: CASSTPPQGSTGELFF; CDR3nt: TGTGCCAGTAGTACCCCTCCACAGGGTAGCACCGGGGAGCTGTTTTTT
v_gene: TRBV5-6; d_gene: .; j_gene: TRBJ2-1; abundance: .; CDR3aa: CASSPLVSQHNEQFF; CDR3nt: TGTGCCAGCAGCCCACTAGTTTCCCAACACAATGAGCAGTTCTTC
v_gene: TRBV6-6; d_gene: .; j_gene: TRBJ2-7; abundance: .; CDR3aa: CASSLSDYEQYF; CDR3nt: TGTGCCAGCAGTCTTAGCGACTACGAGCAGTACTTC
v_gene: TRBV5-8; d_gene: .; j_gene: TRBJ1-2; abundance: .; CDR3aa: CASSLGRGVPYGYTF; CDR3nt: TGTGCCAGCAGCTTGGGGCGAGGAGTCCCCTATGGCTACACCTTC
v_gene: TRBV7-3; d_gene: .; j_gene: TRBJ1-2; abundance: few; CDR3aa: CASSFRGADGYTF; CDR3nt: TGTGCCAGCAGCTTTAGGGGCGCGGATGGCTACACCTTC
v_gene: TRBV27; d_gene: TRBD1; j_gene: TRBJ1-6; abundance: .; CDR3aa: CASSKDRGYSPLHF; CDR3nt: TGTGCCAGCAGCAAGGACAGGGGCTACTCACCCCTCCACTTT
v_gene: TRBV19; d_gene: .; j_gene: TRBJ1-2; abundance: .; CDR3aa: CASSIRPGEYYGYTF; CDR3nt: TGTGCCAGTAGTATCCGGCCAGGGGAGTACTATGGCTACACCTTC
v_gene: TRBV2; d_gene: TRBD2; j_gene: TRBJ2-1; abundance: .; CDR3aa: CASTGSGRADNEQFF; CDR3nt: TGTGCCAGCACGGGAAGCGGGAGGGCCGACAATGAGCAGTTCTTC
v_gene: TRBV4-2; d_gene: TRBD2; j_gene: TRBJ2-3; abundance: .; CDR3aa: CASSQDRGLGVADTQYF; CDR3nt: TGTGCCAGCAGCCAAGATCGGGGACTAGGAGTCGCAGATACGCAGTATTTT
v_gene: TRBV19; d_gene: .; j_gene: TRBJ2-7; abundance: .; CDR3aa: CASSIRWLDPGEQYF; CDR3nt: TGTGCCAGTAGTATACGGTGGCTAGACCCCGGCGAGCAGTACTTC
v_gene: TRBV18; d_gene: TRBD1; j_gene: TRBJ1-4; abundance: .; CDR3aa: CASSSRRDRASNEKLFF; CDR3nt: TGTGCCAGCTCATCGCGCCGGGACAGGGCTTCAAATGAAAAACTGTTTTTT
v_gene: TRBV29-1; d_gene: .; j_gene: TRBJ2-3; abundance: .; CDR3aa: CSVEGSYTDTQYF; CDR3nt: TGCAGCGTTGAGGGCAGTTACACAGATACGCAGTATTTT
v_gene: TRBV11-2; d_gene: TRBD2; j_gene: TRBJ2-1; abundance: .; CDR3aa: CASSPVLATSYNEQFF; CDR3nt: TGTGCCAGCAGCCCTGTACTAGCGACCTCCTACAATGAGCAGTTCTTC
v_gene: TRBV5-1; d_gene: TRBD1; j_gene: TRBJ2-5; abundance: .; CDR3aa: CASSGGRTGGETQYF; CDR3nt: TGCGCCAGCAGCGGGGGGCGGACAGGGGGAGAGACCCAGTACTTC
v_gene: TRBV5-6; d_gene: TRBD2; j_gene: TRBJ2-7; abundance: once; CDR3aa: CASSLMGGEQYF; CDR3nt: TGTGCCAGCAGCTTGATGGGGGGGGAGCAGTACTTC
v_gene: TRBV7-3; d_gene: TRBD2; j_gene: TRBJ2-1; abundance: .; CDR3aa: CASSLYSGSLNEQFF; CDR3nt: TGTGCCAGCAGCTTATATAGCGGGTCACTGAATGAGCAGTTCTTC
v_gene: TRBV28; d_gene: .; j_gene: TRBJ2-3; abundance: .; CDR3aa: CASSLGTHGDTQYF; CDR3nt: TGTGCCAGCAGCTTAGGGACACACGGTGATACGCAGTATTTT
v_gene: TRBV4-1; d_gene: TRBD1; j_gene: TRBJ1-2; abundance: .; CDR3aa: CASRTGQGADYGYTF; CDR3nt: TGCGCCAGCAGGACGGGACAGGGGGCGGACTATGGCTACACCTTC
v_gene: TRBV6-1; d_gene: TRBD2; j_gene: TRBJ2-7; abundance: few; CDR3aa: CASSERWEGKQYF; CDR3nt: TGTGCCAGCAGTGAACGGTGGGAGGGTAAGCAGTACTTC
v_gene: TRBV7-9; d_gene: .; j_gene: TRBJ2-7; abundance: .; CDR3aa: CASSTGTTYEQYF; CDR3nt: TGTGCCAGCTCGACCGGGACAACCTACGAGCAGTACTTC
v_gene: TRBV9; d_gene: .; j_gene: TRBJ2-1; abundance: .; CDR3aa: CASSVSPYNEQFF; CDR3nt: TGTGCCAGCAGCGTGAGTCCCTACAATGAGCAGTTCTTC
v_gene: TRBV29-1; d_gene: .; j_gene: TRBJ2-3; abundance: .; CDR3aa: CSVEVPGTSTDTQYF; CDR3nt: TGCAGCGTTGAAGTACCAGGGACTAGCACAGATACGCAGTATTTT
v_gene: TRBV7-2; d_gene: .; j_gene: TRBJ2-5; abundance: .; CDR3aa: CASSPLGSQETQYF; CDR3nt: TGTGCCAGCAGCCCCTTGGGCAGCCAAGAGACCCAGTACTTC
v_gene: TRBV10-3; d_gene: .; j_gene: TRBJ2-3; abundance: .; CDR3aa: CAISDGGPPDTQYF; CDR3nt: TGTGCCATCAGTGACGGAGGGCCCCCAGATACGCAGTATTTT
v_gene: TRBV2; d_gene: .; j_gene: TRBJ1-3; abundance: .; CDR3aa: CASIRVGSGNTIYF; CDR3nt: TGTGCCAGCATCAGGGTCGGCTCTGGAAACACCATATATTTT
v_gene: TRBV19; d_gene: TRBD1; j_gene: TRBJ1-4; abundance: .; CDR3aa: CASSDPGQGQTNEKLFF; CDR3nt: TGTGCCAGTAGTGACCCGGGACAGGGACAAACTAATGAAAAACTGTTTTTT
v_gene: TRBV11-2; d_gene: .; j_gene: TRBJ2-2; abundance: .; CDR3aa: CASSRRQGGGELFF; CDR3nt: TGTGCCAGCAGCCGACGGCAGGGGGGTGGGGAGCTGTTTTTT
v_gene: TRBV19; d_gene: TRBD1; j_gene: TRBJ1-5; abundance: .; CDR3aa: CASSMANRGGNQPQHF; CDR3nt: TGTGCCAGTAGTATGGCGAACAGGGGAGGCAATCAGCCCCAGCATTTT